This T cell receptor beta chain originates from a study of T cells in tumors after PD-1 blockade. About the research overall: Patients received pembrolizumab 200 mg every 3 weeks or cemiplimab 350 mg every 2 weeks. On average, peripheral blood gave under 150,000 TCR templates and 35,000 or so unique clonotypes.

The protocol was immunoSEQ multiplex PCR, while the TCRdb copy is restricted to in-frame clones and leaves out a portion. Seen here are about 33,000 clones, around 80% observed once, and the top ten hold around 40%. The trim removed 6 bases at V and 3 bases at J, leaving 8 bases unmatched. The CDR3 runs 15 residues. CDR1 is MDHEN, CDR2 SYDVKM, per germline. Broader study findings: Blood contained about 45% of the tumor's TCR clonotypes.

As to this clone: The antigen is undetermined.

Here the sequenced sample was PBMCs, taken before anti-PD-1 treatment. The chain joins TRBV28 to TRBJ2-7, with 10 nucleotides matching TRBD1. This TCR derives from a human donor with basal cell carcinoma. The CDR3 nucleotides read TGTGCCAGCAGCCAATACGGGACAGGGGTCTACGAGCAGTACTTC. Protein sequence: CASSQYGTGVYEQYF.